These T cell receptor beta chains were read from a single sample in a study of shared clonotypes between healthy human individuals. Profiling relied on immunoSEQ multiplex PCR, and the TCRdb table lists in-frame clones only, not all of them. Found here are about 2 million clones, approximately 94% of them singletons; the top ten hold roughly 1%. Material for sequencing was naive CD8+ T cells sorted from blood. The receptors were gathered from a man younger than 30 in good health. CDR3s include the opening cysteine and the closing phenylalanine or tryptophan. Fields, in order: V gene, D gene, J gene, clone size, CDR3 protein, CDR3 DNA. D genes are given only for firm matches. A clone size is listed for some rows: how often the clone was seen (once, few, many), or a class if it is expanded.

TRBV7-9	TRBD2	TRBJ2-1	.	CASSWSGSYNEQFF	TGTGCCAGCAGCTGGAGCGGGAGTTACAATGAGCAGTTCTTC
TRBV5-4	.	TRBJ2-1	once	CASSLVGAVYNEQFF	TGTGCCAGCAGCTTGGTGGGAGCGGTCTACAATGAGCAGTTCTTC
TRBV7-6	TRBD2	TRBJ2-1	.	CASSLSGRAYEQFF	TGTGCCAGCAGCCTAAGCGGGAGAGCTTATGAGCAGTTCTTC
TRBV4-1	TRBD2	TRBJ2-5	.	CASSRERAGEETQYF	TGCGCCAGCAGTCGAGAAAGGGCGGGGGAAGAGACCCAGTACTTC
TRBV11-3	TRBD1	TRBJ2-2	once	CASSLNRRGSTGELFF	TGTGCCAGCAGCTTAAACCGCAGGGGGAGTACCGGGGAGCTGTTTTTT
TRBV7-9	.	TRBJ2-7	.	CASSRRGEQGRSYEQYF	TGTGCCAGCAGCAGACGAGGGGAACAGGGACGCTCCTACGAGCAGTACTTC
TRBV15	.	TRBJ1-3	once	CATSRDLGTGNTIYF	TGTGCCACCAGCAGAGATCTGGGCACTGGAAACACCATATATTTT
TRBV27	TRBD2	TRBJ2-1	.	CASSSSGGEFWYEQFF	TGTGCCAGCAGCTCTAGCGGGGGGGAGTTCTGGTATGAGCAGTTCTTC
TRBV10-3	.	TRBJ1-1	.	CAISDTRQRNTEAFF	TGTGCCATCAGTGATACAAGACAGAGGAACACTGAAGCTTTCTTT
TRBV28	TRBD1	TRBJ2-1	.	CASSLFRQGWGEQFF	TGTGCCAGCAGTTTATTCCGACAGGGATGGGGTGAGCAGTTCTTC
TRBV2	.	TRBJ1-2	.	CASSEATGGGYGYTF	TGTGCCAGCAGTGAAGCGACGGGGGGTGGCTATGGCTACACCTTC
TRBV7-9	.	TRBJ1-1	.	CASSPGGTEAFF	TGTGCCAGCAGCCCCGGGGGCACTGAAGCTTTCTTT
TRBV6-5	TRBD2	TRBJ2-1	.	CASSYEGLANNEQFF	TGTGCCAGCAGTTACGAAGGACTAGCGAACAATGAGCAGTTCTTC
TRBV7-2	TRBD2	TRBJ2-1	.	CASRGTGLAGASYNEQFF	TGTGCCAGCAGGGGGACGGGACTAGCGGGAGCCTCCTACAATGAGCAGTTCTTC
TRBV27	.	TRBJ2-2	.	CATKRTEPYLAGELFF	TGTGCCACCAAGAGGACCGAACCTTATTTAGCCGGGGAGCTGTTTTTT
TRBV28	.	TRBJ1-2	.	CASSPYGQGPYGYTF	TGTGCCAGCAGTCCCTACGGACAAGGCCCTTATGGCTACACCTTC
TRBV27	.	TRBJ2-7	.	CASSLTVSYEQYF	TGTGCCAGCAGTTTAACGGTCTCCTACGAGCAGTACTTC
TRBV6-5	TRBD1	TRBJ1-2	.	CASSDGTGDGYTF	TGTGCCAGCAGTGACGGGACAGGTGATGGCTACACCTTC
TRBV19	TRBD2	TRBJ2-7	.	CASRNSGSPHEQYF	TGTGCCAGTAGGAATAGCGGGAGCCCCCACGAGCAGTACTTC